The sequence of this TCR beta chain was determined in a study of blood T cell repertoires in COVID-19. As handled by the study authors: The authors estimated nucleated cell counts from reference gene primer amplification. Produced via immunoSEQ multiplex PCR; TCRdb's table is partial and in-frame only. The V and J calls and clone size were taken over from that table, and D and trimming were inferred from the DNA. The sample comprises around 300,000 clones, nearly 90% of which are singletons, and 9.4% rests with the top ten. The V and J ends lost 5 bases and 4 bases respectively, with 15 bases between them. The CDR3 spans 15 residues. Germline CDR1 SGHNT, CDR2 YENEEA.

The genes are TRBV11-3 and TRBJ1-3; a possible D gene is TRBD1 (6 bases). Sequencing was done on a sample of peripheral blood. This sequence was found in a man in his late teens or twenties with active or convalescent COVID-19. In DNA, the CDR3 is TGTGCCAGCAGCACAACGGGACAATCGGGAAACACCATATATTTT. It encodes CASSTTGQSGNTIYF. Full variable domain (outside the CDR3, taken from reference TRBV11-3 and TRBJ1-3): EAGVVQSPRYKIIEKKQPVAFWCNPISGHNTLYWYLQNLGQGPELLIRYENEEAVDDSQLPKDRFSAERLKGVDSTLKIQPAELGDSAVYLCASSTTGQSGNTIYFGEGSWLTVV.